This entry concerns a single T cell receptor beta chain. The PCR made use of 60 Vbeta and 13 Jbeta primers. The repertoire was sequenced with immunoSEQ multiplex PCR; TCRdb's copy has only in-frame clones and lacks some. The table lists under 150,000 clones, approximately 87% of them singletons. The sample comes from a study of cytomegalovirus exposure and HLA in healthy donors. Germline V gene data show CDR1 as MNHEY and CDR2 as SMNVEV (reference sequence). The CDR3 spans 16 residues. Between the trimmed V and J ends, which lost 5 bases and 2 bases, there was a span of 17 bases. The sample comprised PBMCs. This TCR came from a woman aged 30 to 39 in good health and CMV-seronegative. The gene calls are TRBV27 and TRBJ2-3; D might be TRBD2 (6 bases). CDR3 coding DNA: TGTGCCAGCAGTCTTCTATCCGGGACTTACACAGATACGCAGTATTTT. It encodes CASSLLSGTYTDTQYF.